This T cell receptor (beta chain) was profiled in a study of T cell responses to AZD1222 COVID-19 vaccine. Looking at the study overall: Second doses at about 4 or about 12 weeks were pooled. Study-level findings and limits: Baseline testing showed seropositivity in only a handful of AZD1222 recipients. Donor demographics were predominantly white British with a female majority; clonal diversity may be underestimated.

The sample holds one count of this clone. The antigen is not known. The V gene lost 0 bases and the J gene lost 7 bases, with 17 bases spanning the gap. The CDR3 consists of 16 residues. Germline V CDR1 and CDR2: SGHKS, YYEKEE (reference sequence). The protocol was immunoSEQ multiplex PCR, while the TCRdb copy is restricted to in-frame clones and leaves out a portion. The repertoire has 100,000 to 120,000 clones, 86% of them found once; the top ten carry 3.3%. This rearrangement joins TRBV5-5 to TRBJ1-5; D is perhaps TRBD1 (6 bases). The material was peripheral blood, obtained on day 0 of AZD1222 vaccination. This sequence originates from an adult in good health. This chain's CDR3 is CASSLERGPGGQPQHF. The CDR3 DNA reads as TGTGCCAGCAGCTTGGAGCGGGGGCCTGGTGGGCAGCCCCAGCATTTT. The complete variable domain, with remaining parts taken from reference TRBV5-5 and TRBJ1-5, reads DAGVTQSPTHLIKTRGQQVTLRCSPISGHKSVSWYQQVLGQGPQFIFQYYEKEERGRGNFPDRFSARQFPNYSSELNVNALLLGDSALYLCASSLERGPGGQPQHFGDGTRLSIL.